A single sample gave rise to the 13 T cell receptor beta chains below, sequenced in a study of cytomegalovirus exposure and HLA in healthy donors (dated 2017 in TCRdb). The library was obtained by the immunoSEQ multiplex PCR assay. A mixture of 60 forward primers for TCR Vbeta segments and 13 reverse primers for TCR Jbeta segments was used in the multiplex PCR. This is the immuneACCESS table as TCRdb keeps it, with only in-frame sequences that have V and J called. A part of the clones is gone; compared with another copy, unresolved V genes explain less than half, and the rest is unexplained. The sample yields some 220,000 clones; about 89% were counted once. Approximately 1% of the sample is taken by the ten largest. Sequenced material: PBMCs. The source is a woman between 18 and 29 years old in good health and CMV-seronegative.

V and J are TRBV5-4 and TRBJ2-2; weak D call: TRBD2 (6 bases). Between the trimmed V and J ends, which lost 0 bases and 9 bases, there was a span of 12 bases. CDR3 length: 14 amino acids. Germline CDR1 is SGHNT and CDR2 is YYREEE (reference sequence). CDR3 protein: CASSLELANRELFF. Here the CDR3 DNA reads TGTGCCAGCAGCTTGGAACTAGCAAACAGGGAGCTGTTTTTT.

This clone was seen a few times. The rearrangement joins TRBV15 to TRBJ2-1; weak D call: TRBD2 (5 bases). In germline, CDR1 is LNHNV, CDR2 YYDKDF (reference sequence). This CDR3 has 17 amino acids. Trimming stripped 5 bases from V and 0 bases from J, with 17 bases between. The CDR3 is CATSHTPEGRSYNEQFF. The CDR3 region has the DNA TGTGCCACCAGCCATACCCCTGAGGGCCGCTCCTACAATGAGCAGTTCTTC. Full variable domain (rest looked up from reference TRBV15 and TRBJ2-1): DAMVIQNPRYQVTQFGKPVTLSCSQTLNHNVMYWYQQKSSQAPKLLFHYYDKDFNNEADTPDNFQSRRPNTSFCFLDIRSPGLGDTAMYLCATSHTPEGRSYNEQFFGPGTRLTVL.

The chain uses TRBV4-1 and TRBJ2-7; 11 positions agree with TRBD2. Germline trimming cut 1 base from V and 4 bases from J; bases unmatched to any gene: 6. The CDR3 has 16 amino acids. Looked up from germline, CDR1 is MGHRA and CDR2 is YSYEKL. The CDR3 is CASSQGVAGGFYEQYF. The CDR3 coding sequence is TGCGCCAGCAGCCAAGGGGTAGCGGGAGGGTTTTACGAGCAGTACTTC.

The chain employs TRBV5-6 and TRBJ1-3, with D unresolved. The CDR3 contains 16 residues. The V and J ends lost 1 base and 1 base respectively, with 12 bases between them. Germline V gene lookup returns CDR1 SGHDT and CDR2 YYEEEE. Here the CDR3 DNA reads TGTGCCAGCAGCTTGTGTCCTCACGGGTCTGGAAACACCATATATTTT. Translated, it gives CASSLCPHGSGNTIYF.

The rearrangement uses TRBV5-1 and TRBJ1-3; D not resolved. Per the germline V gene, CDR1 is SGHRS and CDR2 is YFSETQ. Trimming removed 5 bases from V and 4 bases from J, with 16 bases in between. The CDR3 totals 15 residues. CDR3 DNA sequence: TGCGCCAGCAGAAAGAGGTCGGCGGAGGGAAACACCATATATTTT. Protein: CASRKRSAEGNTIYF.

The gene calls are TRBV6-5 and TRBJ2-7, with a possible D match to TRBD2 (5 bases). The CDR3 has 13 residues. The ends were cut back, 4 bases at V and 5 bases at J, with 12 bases in the middle. Looked up from germline, CDR1 is MNHEY and CDR2 is SVGAGI. CDR3 nucleotides: TGTGCCAGCAGTTCGGTTAGCGCTGACGAGCAGTACTTC. It translates to CASSSVSADEQYF.

The chain combines TRBV4-3 with TRBJ2-1; possible D gene TRBD2, 6 bases. With 5 bases removed from V and 3 bases from J, the gap between germline ends came to 11 bases. Germline V gene data show CDR1 as LGHNA and CDR2 as YSLEER. CDR3 size: 14 residues. The CDR3 reads CASSSLGGYNEQFF. The CDR3 nucleotides are TGCGCCAGCAGCTCACTGGGGGGCTACAATGAGCAGTTCTTC.

The CDR3 DNA reads as TGTGCCAGCAGCTTCTGGACTACGGGCACCGGGGAGCTGTTTTTT. This encodes CASSFWTTGTGELFF. The genes are TRBV9 and TRBJ2-2, with D perhaps TRBD2 (6 bases). The CDR3 is 15 amino acids. The germline V and J ends were trimmed by 4 bases and 4 bases, with 14 bases remaining between them. The germline CDR1 and CDR2 sequences are SGDLS and YYNGEE.

This clone has only one observation. The chain joins TRBV5-1 to TRBJ2-2; 8 positions agree with TRBD2. The CDR3 totals 16 residues. The germline CDR1 and CDR2 sequences are SGHRS and YFSETQ. V gave up 4 bases and J gave up 3 bases; unmatched junction bases: 8. The chain's CDR3 is CASSLLAGGYTGELFF. Written as DNA, the CDR3 is TGCGCCAGCAGCCTCTTGGCGGGGGGATACACCGGGGAGCTGTTTTTT.

This sequence joins TRBV15 and TRBJ1-3, with D possibly being TRBD1 (5 bases). Germline V lookup: CDR1 LNHNV, CDR2 YYDKDF (reference sequence). V shed 5 bases and J shed 0 bases, with 14 bases lying between them. This CDR3 is 16 amino acids long. This CDR3 reads CATSSWDSYSGNTIYF. The CDR3 DNA reads as TGTGCCACCAGCTCTTGGGACTCCTACTCTGGAAACACCATATATTTT.

V gene TRBV15 combines with J gene TRBJ2-1, with TRBD2 as a possible D gene (5 bases). The V gene's germline CDR1 is LNHNV and CDR2 YYDKDF (reference sequence). The CDR3 consists of 14 residues. V was clipped by 5 bases and J by 6 bases, with 14 bases between them. The CDR3 is CATSSWGASNEQFF. CDR3 DNA sequence: TGTGCCACCAGCTCTTGGGGAGCAAGCAATGAGCAGTTCTTC.

The chain employs TRBV9 and TRBJ2-7; 8 bases are shared with TRBD1. Trimming removed 0 bases from V and 2 bases from J; junction bases left unmatched: 1. CDR1 is SGDLS and CDR2 is YYNGEE in the germline V gene. The CDR3 covers 14 residues. The CDR3 spells CASSVAGGPYEQYF. DNA of the CDR3: TGTGCCAGCAGCGTAGCAGGGGGCCCCTACGAGCAGTACTTC.

The V and J genes are TRBV19 and TRBJ2-2; D is uncertain. The V gene's germline CDR1 is LNHDA and CDR2 SQIVND (reference sequence). This CDR3 comprises 13 residues. V was shortened by 6 bases and J by 9 bases, with 14 bases between the two germline ends. The CDR3 region is CASSEPRSRELFF. The CDR3 nucleotides are TGTGCCAGTAGCGAGCCCCGTAGCCGGGAGCTGTTTTTT.